This T cell receptor (beta chain) is drawn from a study of response to subunit inactivated influenza vaccine. Each CDR3 protein gets one entry after TCRdb re-called the RT-PCR reads with MiXCR. The sample includes hundreds of thousands of distinct CDR3 sequences, approximately 17% seen only once; the top ten take about a tenth. Study-level findings and limits: T cells newly recruited by each seasonal influenza vaccination are few, the authors suggested.

In this sample, this clonotype turned up a few times. Its antigen remains unidentified. The CDR3 covers 15 residues. The germline gives CDR1 SGHRS, CDR2 YFSETQ. The ends lost 6 bases at V and 6 bases at J; junction bases unmatched: 7. The genes are TRBV5-1 and TRBJ1-5, with 12 bases fitting TRBD1. The origin of this receptor is a man over 45 who received an inactivated influenza vaccine. The specimen was PBMCs from blood, collected 5 days after vaccination. This CDR3 is CASKQGQGAGQPQHF. The CDR3 DNA reads as TGCGCCAGCAAACAGGGACAGGGGGCAGGTCAGCCCCAGCATTTT. Drawing the rest from reference TRBV5-1 and TRBJ1-5, the complete variable domain is KAGVTQTPRYLIKTRGQQVTLSCSPISGHRSVSWYQQTPGQGLQFLFEYFSETQRNKGNFPGRFSGRQFSNSRSEMNVSTLELGDSALYLCASKQGQGAGQPQHFGDGTRLSIL.